Detailed here is one T cell receptor (beta chain). Clones were sequenced by immunoSEQ multiplex PCR, and TCRdb holds only the in-frame ones, with some missing. Of about 9,100 clones in the sample, approximately 79% were seen once. These data originate in a study of T cell clones after liver transplantation. Study context: Third-party-reactive TCRbeta sequences from pre-transplant mixed lymphocyte reactions served as antigen-independent comparators. Until 12-24 months post-transplant, subjects got standard immunosuppression and no induction.

The CDR3 has 16 amino acids. The V gene's germline CDR1 is KGHSH and CDR2 LQKENI. Unmatched junction bases numbered 11, after V lost 5 bases and J lost 4 bases. J is TRBJ1-5 and V is TRBV18, with 7 bases identical to TRBD1. This clonotype originated in a human donor who received a liver transplant. This material consisted of CD8+ T cells from blood, taken before liver transplant. CDR3 sequence: CASSYQNRGTNQPQHF. Here the CDR3 DNA reads TGTGCCAGCTCATACCAAAACAGGGGAACAAATCAGCCCCAGCATTTT.